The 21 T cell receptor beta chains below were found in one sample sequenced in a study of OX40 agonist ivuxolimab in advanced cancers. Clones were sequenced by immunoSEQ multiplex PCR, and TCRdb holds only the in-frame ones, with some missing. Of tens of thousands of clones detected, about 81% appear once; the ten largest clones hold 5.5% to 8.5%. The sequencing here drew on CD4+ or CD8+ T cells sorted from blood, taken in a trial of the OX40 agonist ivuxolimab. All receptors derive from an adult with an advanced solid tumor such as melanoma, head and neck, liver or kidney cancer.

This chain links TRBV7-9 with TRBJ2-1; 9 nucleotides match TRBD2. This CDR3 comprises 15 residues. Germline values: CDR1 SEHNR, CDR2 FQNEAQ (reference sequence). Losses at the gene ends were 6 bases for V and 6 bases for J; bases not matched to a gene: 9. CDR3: CASSPRRGGRNEQFF. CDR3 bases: TGTGCCAGCAGTCCCCGGCGGGGGGGACGCAATGAGCAGTTCTTC.

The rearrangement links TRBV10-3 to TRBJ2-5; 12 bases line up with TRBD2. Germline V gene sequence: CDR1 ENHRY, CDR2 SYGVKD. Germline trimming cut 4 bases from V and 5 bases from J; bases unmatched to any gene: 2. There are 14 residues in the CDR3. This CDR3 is CAISGLAGEETQYF. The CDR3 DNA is TGTGCCATCAGTGGACTAGCGGGAGAGGAGACCCAGTACTTC.

The CDR3 coding sequence is TGTGCCAGCAGTTTTACGGGGAACACTGAAGCTTTCTTT. The encoded protein is CASSFTGNTEAFF. The rearrangement links TRBV27 to TRBJ1-1; D call uncertain. V lost 3 bases and J lost 1, with 6 bases in between. The CDR3 has 13 amino acids. CDR1 and CDR2 (germline): MNHEY, SMNVEV (reference sequence).

Here the CDR3 reads CASSLDAGGSYEQYF. CDR3 bases: TGTGCCAGCAGCTTAGACGCAGGGGGGTCCTACGAGCAGTACTTC. The chain is built from TRBV7-2 and TRBJ2-7, with a possible D match to TRBD1 (7 bases). The germline V gene encodes CDR1 SGHTA and CDR2 FQGNSA. This CDR3 is 15 amino acids long. The V end lost 1 base, the J end lost 1 base, and 11 bases lay between the germline ends.

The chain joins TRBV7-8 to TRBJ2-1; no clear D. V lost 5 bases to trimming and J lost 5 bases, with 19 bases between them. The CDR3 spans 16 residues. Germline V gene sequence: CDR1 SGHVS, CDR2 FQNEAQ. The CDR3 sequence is CASSPALDAVNNEQFF. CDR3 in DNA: TGTGCCAGCAGCCCGGCCCTCGATGCGGTAAACAATGAGCAGTTCTTC. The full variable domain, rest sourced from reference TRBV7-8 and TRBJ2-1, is GAGVSQSPRYKVAKRGQDVALRCDPISGHVSLFWYQQALGQGPEFLTYFQNEAQLDKSGLPSDRFFAERPEGSVSTLKIQRTQQEDSAVYLCASSPALDAVNNEQFFGPGTRLTVL.

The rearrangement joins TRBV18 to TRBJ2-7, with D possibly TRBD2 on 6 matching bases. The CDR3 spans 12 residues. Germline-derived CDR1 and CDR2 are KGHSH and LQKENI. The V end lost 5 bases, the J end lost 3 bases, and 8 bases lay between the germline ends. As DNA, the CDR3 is TGTGCCAGCTCAATCGGGGGCTACGAGCAGTACTTC. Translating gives CASSIGGYEQYF. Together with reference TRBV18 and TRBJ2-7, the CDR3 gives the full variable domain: NAGVMQNPRHLVRRRGQEARLRCSPMKGHSHVYWYRQLPEEGLKFMVYLQKENIIDESGMPKERFSAEFPKEGPSILRIQQVVRGDSAAYFCASSIGGYEQYFGPGTRLTVT.

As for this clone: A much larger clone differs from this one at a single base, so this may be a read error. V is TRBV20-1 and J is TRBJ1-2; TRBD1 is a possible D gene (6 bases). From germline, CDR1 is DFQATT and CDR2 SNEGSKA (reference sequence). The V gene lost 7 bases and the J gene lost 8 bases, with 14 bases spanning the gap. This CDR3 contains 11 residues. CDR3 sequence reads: CSEGSGAGYTF. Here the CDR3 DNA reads TGCAGTGAAGGGTCGGGGGCGGGCTACACCTTC.

The CDR3, as DNA: TGTGCCAGCAGCCTCGGAGGACTAGCGGAATACGAGCAGTACGTC. Residues: CASSLGGLAEYEQYV. The rearrangement joins TRBV13 to TRBJ2-7; 10 positions agree with TRBD2. This CDR3 region has 15 residues. Germline CDR1 and CDR2: PRHDT and FYEKMQ (reference sequence). Losses at the gene ends were 5 bases for V and 4 bases for J; bases not matched to a gene: 8.

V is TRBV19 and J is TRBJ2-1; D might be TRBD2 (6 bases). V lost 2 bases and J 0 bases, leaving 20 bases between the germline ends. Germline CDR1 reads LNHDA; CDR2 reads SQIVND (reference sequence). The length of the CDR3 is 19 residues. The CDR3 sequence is CASSILSTAGSSSYNEQFF. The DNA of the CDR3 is TGTGCCAGTAGTATACTATCGACCGCGGGATCGAGCTCCTACAATGAGCAGTTCTTC.

The CDR3 here is CASMLPGQGSAGLYEQYF. The CDR3 DNA reads TGTGCCAGCATGCTCCCGGGACAGGGGTCCGCCGGCCTCTACGAGCAGTACTTC. The chain uses TRBV28 and TRBJ2-7; 10 positions agree with TRBD1. Germline-derived CDR1 and CDR2 are MDHEN and SYDVKM. Losses at the gene ends were 7 bases for V and 3 bases for J; bases not matched to a gene: 18. The CDR3 is 18 residues long.

CDR3 amino acids: CASSPSAGGVHEQYF. As DNA, the CDR3 is TGTGCCAGCAGTCCTAGCGCGGGAGGGGTTCACGAGCAGTACTTC. V is TRBV7-2 and J is TRBJ2-7, with TRBD2 identical over 9 bases. Germline values: CDR1 SGHTA, CDR2 FQGNSA. With 6 bases clipped from V and 5 bases from J, the junction kept 11 bases outside the gene matches. This CDR3 spans 15 amino acids.

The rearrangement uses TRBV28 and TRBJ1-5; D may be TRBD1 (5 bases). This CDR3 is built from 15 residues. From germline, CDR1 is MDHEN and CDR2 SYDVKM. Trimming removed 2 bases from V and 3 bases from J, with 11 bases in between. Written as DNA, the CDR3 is TGTGCCAGCAGTTTAACCGACAGCTACAATCAGCCCCAGCATTTT. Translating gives CASSLTDSYNQPQHF.

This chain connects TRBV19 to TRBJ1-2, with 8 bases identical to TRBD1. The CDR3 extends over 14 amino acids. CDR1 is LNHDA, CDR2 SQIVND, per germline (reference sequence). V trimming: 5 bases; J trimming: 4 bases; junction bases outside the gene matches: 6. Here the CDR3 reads CASSFTGGAYGYTF. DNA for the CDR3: TGTGCCAGTAGTTTTACAGGGGGAGCCTATGGCTACACCTTC.

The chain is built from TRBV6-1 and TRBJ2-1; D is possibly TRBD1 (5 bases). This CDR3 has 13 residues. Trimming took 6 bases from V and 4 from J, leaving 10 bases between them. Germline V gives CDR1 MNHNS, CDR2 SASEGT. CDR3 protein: CASSPDRYNEQFF. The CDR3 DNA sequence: TGTGCCAGCAGCCCAGACAGATACAATGAGCAGTTCTTC.

The CDR3 region has the DNA TGTGCCAGCAGCTTAGGAGACAGGGTAGGCGGGGAGCTGTTTTTT. Protein: CASSLGDRVGGELFF. This chain uses TRBV7-2 with TRBJ2-2; 7 nucleotides line up with TRBD1. Germline V gene sequence: CDR1 SGHTA, CDR2 FQGNSA. The CDR3 length is 15 residues. Losses at the gene ends were 1 base for V and 7 bases for J; bases not matched to a gene: 6.

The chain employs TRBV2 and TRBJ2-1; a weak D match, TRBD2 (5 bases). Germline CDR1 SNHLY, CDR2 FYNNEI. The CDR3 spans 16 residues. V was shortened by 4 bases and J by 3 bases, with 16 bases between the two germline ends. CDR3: CASSGSLAGIYNEQFF. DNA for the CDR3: TGTGCCAGCAGTGGTTCGCTAGCTGGAATCTACAATGAGCAGTTCTTC.

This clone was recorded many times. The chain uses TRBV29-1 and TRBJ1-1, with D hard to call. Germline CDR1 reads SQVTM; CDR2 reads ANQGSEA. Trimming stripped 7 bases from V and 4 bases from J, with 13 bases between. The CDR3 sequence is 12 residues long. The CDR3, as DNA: TGCAGCGCTATGGTTGGAGGCACTGAAGCTTTCTTT. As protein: CSAMVGGTEAFF.

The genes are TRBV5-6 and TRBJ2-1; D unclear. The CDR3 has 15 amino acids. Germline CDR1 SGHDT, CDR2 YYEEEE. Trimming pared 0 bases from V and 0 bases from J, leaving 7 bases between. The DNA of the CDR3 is TGTGCCAGCAGCTTGGTAACTGGCTCCTACAATGAGCAGTTCTTC. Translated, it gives CASSLVTGSYNEQFF.

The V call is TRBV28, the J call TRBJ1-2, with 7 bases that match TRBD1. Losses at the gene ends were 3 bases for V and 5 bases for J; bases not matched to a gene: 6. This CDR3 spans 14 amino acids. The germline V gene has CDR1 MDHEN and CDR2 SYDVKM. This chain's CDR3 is CASSLRGPSYGYTF. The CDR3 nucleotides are TGTGCCAGCAGTTTGAGGGGGCCCTCTTATGGCTACACCTTC.

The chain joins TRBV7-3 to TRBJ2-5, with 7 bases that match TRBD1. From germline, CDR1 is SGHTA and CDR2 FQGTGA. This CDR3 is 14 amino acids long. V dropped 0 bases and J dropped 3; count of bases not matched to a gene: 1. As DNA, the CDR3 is TGTGCCAGCAGCTTAACAGGGGGCGAAGAGACCCAGTACTTC. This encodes CASSLTGGEETQYF.

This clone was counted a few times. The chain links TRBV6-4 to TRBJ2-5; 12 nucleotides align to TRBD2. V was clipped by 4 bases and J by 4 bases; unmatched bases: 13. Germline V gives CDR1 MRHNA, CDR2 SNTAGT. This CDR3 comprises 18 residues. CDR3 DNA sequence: TGTGCCAGCAGTGTCGCACTAGCGGGGGGACCTGCGGTAGAGACCCAGTACTTC. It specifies CASSVALAGGPAVETQYF.